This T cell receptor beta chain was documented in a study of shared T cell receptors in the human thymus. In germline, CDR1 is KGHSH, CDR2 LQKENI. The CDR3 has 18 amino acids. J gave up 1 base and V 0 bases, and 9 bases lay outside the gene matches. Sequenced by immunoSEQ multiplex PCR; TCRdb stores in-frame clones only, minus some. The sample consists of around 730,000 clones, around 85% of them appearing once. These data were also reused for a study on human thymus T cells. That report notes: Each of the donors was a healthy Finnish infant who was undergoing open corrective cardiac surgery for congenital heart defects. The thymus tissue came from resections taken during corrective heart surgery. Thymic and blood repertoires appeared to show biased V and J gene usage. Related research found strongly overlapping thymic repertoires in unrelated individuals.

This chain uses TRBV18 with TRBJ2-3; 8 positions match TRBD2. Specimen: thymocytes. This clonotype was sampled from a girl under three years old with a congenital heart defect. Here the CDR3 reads CASSPPALAGGRTDTQYF. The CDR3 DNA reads TGTGCCAGCTCACCACCCGCCCTGGCGGGGGGCCGCACAGATACGCAGTATTTT. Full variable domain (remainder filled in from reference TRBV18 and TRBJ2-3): NAGVMQNPRHLVRRRGQEARLRCSPMKGHSHVYWYRQLPEEGLKFMVYLQKENIIDESGMPKERFSAEFPKEGPSILRIQQVVRGDSAAYFCASSPPALAGGRTDTQYFGPGTRLTVL.